Each of the 26 T cell receptor beta chains below was sequenced from the same sample in a study of T cell responses to AZD1222 COVID-19 vaccine. This table comes from immunoSEQ multiplex PCR, and its TCRdb copy is limited to in-frame clones, with some not included. The repertoire includes 150,000 to 200,000 clones, approximately 94% of them detected once, and more than 1.5% sits in the top ten. The sequences come from peripheral blood, collected 28 days after the second AZD1222 dose. Receptors were obtained from an adult who received the AZD1222 COVID-19 vaccine.

This clone was observed once. V gene TRBV7-9 combines with J gene TRBJ1-3; D unresolved. The V gene lost 4 bases and the J gene lost 0 bases, with 13 bases spanning the gap. The germline V gene encodes CDR1 SEHNR and CDR2 FQNEAQ (reference sequence). This CDR3 region has 16 residues. This CDR3 is CASSSWQVFSGNTIYF. The CDR3 bases are TGTGCCAGCAGCTCGTGGCAGGTCTTCTCTGGAAACACCATATATTTT.

The chain combines TRBV20-1 with TRBJ2-7; D is ambiguous. V shed 6 bases and J shed 6 bases, with 9 bases lying between them. The CDR3 totals 10 residues. In germline, CDR1 is DFQATT, CDR2 SNEGSKA (reference sequence). The CDR3 DNA reads as TGCAGTGCCGCAGGTGTCGAGCAGTACTTC. It yields the protein CSAAGVEQYF.

The CDR3 region is CAIGTGMNSPLHF. DNA of the CDR3: TGTGCCATCGGGACAGGGATGAATTCACCCCTCCACTTT. The J gene is TRBJ1-6, the V gene TRBV11-2, with 9 bases identical to TRBD1. Germline V gene lookup returns CDR1 SGHAT and CDR2 FQNNGV. Losses at the gene ends were 10 bases for V and 7 bases for J; bases not matched to a gene: 5. There are 13 residues in the CDR3.

The rearrangement links TRBV5-5 to TRBJ2-7; unclear D gene. The length of the CDR3 is 13 residues. Deletions cut 4 bases from V and 2 bases from J, with 10 bases between. Germline values: CDR1 SGHKS, CDR2 YYEKEE (reference sequence). CDR3 DNA sequence: TGTGCCAGCAGCCTTTTCCAGCCCTACGAGCAGTACTTC. Its translation: CASSLFQPYEQYF.

The sample holds one count of this clone. The rearrangement links TRBV24-1 to TRBJ2-7, with TRBD2 matching over 13 bases. The length of the CDR3 is 15 residues. Unmatched junction bases numbered 1, after V lost 2 bases and J lost 4 bases. Germline CDR1 KGHDR, CDR2 SFDVKD. CDR3 residues: CATSDWTSGGYEQYF. DNA for the CDR3: TGTGCCACCAGTGATTGGACTAGCGGGGGATACGAGCAGTACTTC.

This rearrangement joins TRBV5-1 to TRBJ2-1; D is tentatively TRBD1 or TRBD2 (5 bases each). Germline values: CDR1 SGHRS, CDR2 YFSETQ. The CDR3 loop spans 15 amino acids. V dropped 0 bases and J dropped 4 bases, with 11 bases sitting between them. In DNA form, the CDR3 reads TGCGCCAGCAGCTTGGAGGGGACCTCGTACAATGAGCAGTTCTTC. It specifies CASSLEGTSYNEQFF.

The CDR3 here is CASSFRTSGNNEQFF. The CDR3 nucleotides are TGTGCCAGCAGCTTTCGGACTAGCGGGAACAATGAGCAGTTCTTC. The rearrangement joins TRBV9 to TRBJ2-1, with 12 bases matching TRBD2. V was clipped by 4 bases and J by 5 bases; unmatched bases: 4. CDR1 SGDLS and CDR2 YYNGEE come from the germline V gene. The CDR3 spans 15 residues.

This clone was seen a single time. The V and J genes are TRBV28 and TRBJ1-1; D not certain. Germline V lookup: CDR1 MDHEN, CDR2 SYDVKM. Trimming removed 3 bases from V and 1 base from J, with 3 bases in between. CDR3 length: 12 residues. The DNA for the CDR3 is TGTGCCAGCAGTTTGAGGAACACTGAAGCTTTCTTT. Amino acid sequence: CASSLRNTEAFF.

This chain connects TRBV7-8 to TRBJ2-1; D may match TRBD1 or TRBD2 (5 bases each). This CDR3 region has 14 residues. Per germline, CDR1 SGHVS and CDR2 FQNEAQ. V was clipped by 5 bases and J by 9 bases, with 17 bases between them. The CDR3 here is CASSPGTSIGEQFF. The CDR3 bases are TGTGCCAGCAGCCCGGGGACCTCCATTGGTGAGCAGTTCTTC.

In its sample, this clone was seen once. The CDR3 sequence is CASTHSGTEKTGELFF. The DNA for the CDR3 is TGTGCCAGCACCCACTCCGGGACAGAGAAAACCGGGGAGCTGTTTTTT. This sequence joins TRBV6-6 and TRBJ2-2; TRBD1 agrees at 7 bases. The V and J ends lost 7 bases and 5 bases, in that order; junction bases with no gene match: 13. Germline lookup yields CDR1 MNHNY and CDR2 SVGAGI (reference sequence). This CDR3 region has 16 residues.

The genes are TRBV7-7 and TRBJ1-3; 8 bases map to TRBD1. CDR1 is SSHAT and CDR2 is FNYEAQ in the germline V gene (reference sequence). Unmatched junction bases numbered 4, after V lost 11 bases and J lost 4 bases. The CDR3 spans 12 residues. Here the CDR3 reads CALRTGGNTIYF. Here the CDR3 DNA reads TGTGCCCTACGGACAGGGGGAAACACCATATATTTT.

In DNA form, the CDR3 reads TGCGCCAGCAGTGGAGGGCTAGTCTACGAGCAGTACTTC. It yields the protein CASSGGLVYEQYF. This chain connects TRBV10-2 to TRBJ2-7; possibly TRBD2 for D (5 bases). Germline CDR1 WSHSY, CDR2 SAAADI. CDR3 length: 13 residues. Trimming stripped 4 bases from V and 3 bases from J, with 10 bases between.

Points on this clone: A junction end diverges from the germline sequence, so it may reflect a read error. V gene TRBV6-5 combines with J gene TRBJ1-1; D is perhaps TRBD1 (5 bases). CDR3 length: 13 amino acids. Germline assignment: CDR1 MNHEY and CDR2 SVGAGI. The CDR3 DNA follows: TGTGCCAGCCCGAAGGGGCAGAACACTGAAACTTTCTTT. This translates into CASPKGQNTETFF.

V usage is TRBV19 and J usage is TRBJ2-2; no clear D. Germline-derived CDR1 and CDR2 are LNHDA and SQIVND (reference sequence). The CDR3 is 16 amino acids. Deletions cut 6 bases from V and 4 bases from J, with 18 bases between. The CDR3 DNA follows: TGTGCCAGTAGCGGTCAGATACTAAGGAGCACCGGGGAGCTGTTTTTT. It yields the protein CASSGQILRSTGELFF.

The chain recombines TRBV18 with TRBJ1-1, with D unresolved. Between the trimmed V and J ends, which lost 5 bases and 8 bases, there was a span of 12 bases. There are 12 residues in the CDR3. Looked up from germline, CDR1 is KGHSH and CDR2 is LQKENI. Here the CDR3 reads CASSSGGREAFF. CDR3 bases: TGTGCCAGCTCATCCGGCGGTCGGGAAGCTTTCTTT.

The rearrangement joins TRBV7-2 to TRBJ1-1; 9 bases map to TRBD1. The CDR3 has 17 amino acids. The junction had 9 bases not matched to a gene; V was cut back by 1 base and J by 3 bases. Germline assignment: CDR1 SGHTA and CDR2 FQGNSA. Here the CDR3 reads CASSLVPVGTGYTEAFF. Here the CDR3 DNA reads TGTGCCAGCAGCTTAGTACCGGTCGGGACAGGGTACACTGAAGCTTTCTTT.

There are a few counts of this clone. The chain recombines TRBV9 with TRBJ1-6; no reliable D call. The CDR3 runs 14 residues. The V gene lost 4 bases and the J gene lost 5 bases, with 10 bases spanning the gap. CDR1 and CDR2 from the germline V gene are SGDLS and YYNGEE. Here the CDR3 DNA reads TGTGCCAGCAGCATCACAGAAAATAATTCACCCCTCCACTTT. It translates to CASSITENNSPLHF.

The chain joins TRBV27 to TRBJ1-2; possible D gene TRBD1, 5 bases. V was shortened by 10 bases and J by 5 bases, with 23 bases between the two germline ends. This CDR3 is built from 15 residues. Germline values: CDR1 MNHEY, CDR2 SMNVEV (reference sequence). CDR3 sequence reads: CATQTAYTPGYGYTF. In DNA, the CDR3 is TGTGCCACGCAGACAGCCTACACCCCGGGTTATGGCTACACCTTC.

The chain employs TRBV14 and TRBJ1-3, with no clear D. Germline CDR1 and CDR2: SGHDN and FVKESK. The CDR3 loop spans 15 amino acids. Trimming stripped 2 bases from V and 7 bases from J, with 15 bases between. The CDR3 sequence is CASSQSMGSWNTIYF. As DNA, the CDR3 is TGTGCCAGCAGCCAATCGATGGGGTCCTGGAACACCATATATTTT.

This chain connects TRBV5-1 to TRBJ2-7; 7 bases map to TRBD2. The CDR3 loop spans 16 amino acids. J was trimmed by 0 bases and V by 4 bases; bases with no gene match: 10. Germline V gene sequence: CDR1 SGHRS, CDR2 YFSETQ. The CDR3 DNA reads as TGCGCCAGCAGCCGAACTAGCGCGCTGAACTCCTACGAGCAGTACTTC. Its translation is CASSRTSALNSYEQYF.

The chain links TRBV19 to TRBJ1-6; tentatively, D is TRBD1 (6 bases). The V end was cut by 3 bases, the J end by 9 bases, with 12 bases between. The CDR3 is made up of 14 amino acids. Germline V lookup: CDR1 LNHDA, CDR2 SQIVND (reference sequence). In DNA, the CDR3 is TGTGCCAGTAGTATGGGGGCGGTAGTTTCACCCCTCCACTTT. As protein: CASSMGAVVSPLHF.

The chain links TRBV24-1 to TRBJ1-2, with D possibly being TRBD1 (5 bases). Trimming stripped 5 bases from V and 8 bases from J, with 14 bases between. Looked up from germline, CDR1 is KGHDR and CDR2 is SFDVKD. CDR3 size: 13 residues. CDR3 amino acids: CATSAGQGGGYTF. The CDR3 nucleotides are TGTGCCACCAGTGCGGGGCAGGGAGGAGGCTACACCTTC.

The chain recombines TRBV27 with TRBJ2-2, with 12 nucleotides matching TRBD2. Unmatched junction bases numbered 8, after V lost 2 bases and J lost 4 bases. The CDR3 spans 18 residues. Germline loops: CDR1 MNHEY, CDR2 SMNVEV (reference sequence). The CDR3 spells CASSLRTSGTTSTGELFF. CDR3 DNA: TGTGCCAGCAGTTTACGGACTAGCGGGACGACTTCCACCGGGGAGCTGTTTTTT.

The J gene is TRBJ2-1, the V gene TRBV5-1, with 8 bases matching TRBD2. The germline CDR1 and CDR2 sequences are SGHRS and YFSETQ. The CDR3 sequence is 16 residues long. The V segment lost 2 bases and the J segment 6 bases; nucleotides outside the gene matches: 10. The CDR3 is CASSFTAGGGLNEQFF. The CDR3, as DNA: TGCGCCAGCAGCTTTACCGCGGGGGGCGGTCTCAATGAGCAGTTCTTC. Full variable domain (rest looked up from reference TRBV5-1 and TRBJ2-1): KAGVTQTPRYLIKTRGQQVTLSCSPISGHRSVSWYQQTPGQGLQFLFEYFSETQRNKGNFPGRFSGRQFSNSRSEMNVSTLELGDSALYLCASSFTAGGGLNEQFFGPGTRLTVL.

This chain uses TRBV7-9 with TRBJ2-7; TRBD2 aligns across 10 bases. The CDR3 is 14 residues long. The germline V gene encodes CDR1 SEHNR and CDR2 FQNEAQ (reference sequence). The V and J ends lost 5 bases and 2 bases, in that order; junction bases with no gene match: 3. The CDR3 here is CASSITSGAYEQYF. The CDR3 region has the DNA TGTGCCAGCAGCATTACTAGCGGGGCCTACGAGCAGTACTTC.

The CDR3 sequence: CASSQDPGTTNEQYF. CDR3 in DNA: TGTGCCAGCAGCCAGGATCCCGGGACAACAAACGAGCAGTACTTC. The chain employs TRBV3-1 (or the pseudogene TRBV3-2) and TRBJ2-7; D may be TRBD1 (6 bases). Germline V gene sequence: CDR1 LGHDT, CDR2 YNNKEL (reference sequence). This CDR3 contains 15 residues. V gave up 3 bases and J gave up 5 bases, with 17 bases separating them.